This T cell receptor (beta chain) appears in the sequencing data of a study of vaccination and CD4 T cells after COVID-19. The wider study: Cellular stimulation was performed using overlapping spike peptides derived from SARS-CoV-2, HCoV-NL63, HCoV-OC43 and HCoV-229E.

Cultured CD4+ T cell DNA was sequenced using the Oncomine TCR Beta short-read assay. TCRdb re-called the PCR reads through MiXCR, storing one row per CDR3 protein. The data contain 15,000 to 20,000 distinct CDR3 sequences, more than 25% of them singletons. The treatment is: 10-day PBMC culture with coronavirus spike peptide pools or control peptides (ViraFEST assay). Following expansion of antigen-specific T cells with peptide pools, ViraFEST then sequenced TCRs. This CDR3 has 19 residues. Unmatched junction bases numbered 16, after V lost 2 bases and J lost 7 bases. Looked up from germline, CDR1 is KGHSH and CDR2 is LQKENI. Comment on this clonotype: Its antigen is currently unknown.

The sample comprised cultured CD4+ T cells from blood. This sequence joins TRBV18 and TRBJ2-3; TRBD2 matches 12 bases. This clonotype was sampled from a human donor with COVID-19. DNA of the CDR3: TGTGCCAGCTCACCAAAGGGGCTAGCGGGGGGGACCGGATTGTATACGCAGTATTTT. This translates into CASSPKGLAGGTGLYTQYF.